One and the same sample provided the 16 T cell receptor beta chains below, sequenced in a study of regulatory T cells in long-lasting Graves disease. Construction of TCR beta libraries relied on iRepertoire HTBI primers and on Arm-PCR targeting CDR3 regions. TCRdb re-called the multiplex PCR reads with MiXCR, one entry per CDR3 protein. In the table there are around 450,000 distinct CDR3 sequences, under 25% of which are singletons. Time point reported: persistent/refractory GD, antithyroid drugs over 5 years with positive TRAb. PBMCs were the source of the RNA used for TCR sequencing. This specimen consisted of peripheral blood mononuclear cells (PBMCs), obtained when the disease was refractory, from a patient treated with antithyroid drugs. All receptors derive from a female donor with Graves disease.

A word on this clonotype: Since a much larger clone is just one base distant, this may be a read error. Without the conserved terminal phenylalanine or tryptophan, this CDR3 likely stems from a read error. The rearrangement uses TRBV6-9 and TRBJ2-7; unclear D gene. Germline V CDR1 and CDR2: MNHGY, SVAAGI. The CDR3 sequence is 11 residues long. V lost 3 bases, J lost 7 bases, and 7 bases lay in between. CDR3: CASSYGQEQYS. The CDR3 DNA follows: TGTGCCAGCAGTTACGGCCAGGAGCAGTACTCC.

This clonotype was picked up a small number of times. CDR3 nucleotide sequence: TGTGCCAGCTCCCGAGGGCCTAGCGGGAGAGGTTTGGAGACCCAGTACTTC. It is translated as CASSRGPSGRGLETQYF. The genes are TRBV6-2 or TRBV6-3 and TRBJ2-5; 10 bases fit TRBD2. Germline CDR1 is MNHEY and CDR2 is SVGEGT. Trimming at V came to 8 bases and at J to 5 bases, leaving 17 bases not matched to a gene. The CDR3 is 17 amino acids.

There are many counts of this clonotype. The chain uses TRBV6-2 or TRBV6-3 and TRBJ2-7; possibly TRBD1 for D (6 bases). Per germline, CDR1 MNHEY and CDR2 SVGEGT. The CDR3 consists of 13 residues. Trimming pared 0 bases from V and 4 bases from J, leaving 7 bases between. The CDR3 DNA is TGTGCCAGCAGTTACTCACAGGGATACGAGCAGTACTTC. It is translated as CASSYSQGYEQYF.

In this sample, this clonotype turned up many times. The chain combines TRBV2 with TRBJ1-2; 11 bases fit TRBD1. The CDR3 covers 13 residues. CDR1 and CDR2 (germline): SNHLY, FYNNEI. The V segment lost 6 bases and the J segment 4 bases; nucleotides outside the gene matches: 1. In DNA form, the CDR3 reads TGTGCCAGCAGGGGACAGGGGGTCTATGGCTACACCTTC. Its translation: CASRGQGVYGYTF.

V gene TRBV5-1 combines with J gene TRBJ2-7; TRBD1 aligns across 7 bases. The germline CDR1 and CDR2 sequences are SGHRS and YFSETQ. The CDR3 spans 16 residues. With 0 bases clipped from V and 2 bases from J, the junction kept 8 bases outside the gene matches. The CDR3: CASSLGPPGTAYEQYF. As DNA, the CDR3 is TGCGCCAGCAGCTTGGGTCCCCCCGGGACAGCCTACGAGCAGTACTTC.

This clonotype was seen repeatedly, ten times or more. The chain joins TRBV3-1 to TRBJ1-4; no clear D. The V gene's germline CDR1 is LGHDT and CDR2 YNNKEL (reference sequence). Trimming removed 1 base from V and 0 bases from J, with 6 bases in between. CDR3 length equals 15 residues. The CDR3 protein is CASSQGPATNEKLFF. The CDR3 DNA follows: TGTGCCAGCAGCCAAGGACCAGCAACTAATGAAAAACTGTTTTTT.

This clonotype has ten or more counts. The chain has TRBV10-3 and TRBJ1-1; TRBD1 agrees at 9 bases. The V gene end was trimmed by 6 bases and the J gene end by 4 bases; junction bases not matched to a gene: 9. Germline-derived CDR1 and CDR2 are ENHRY and SYGVKD. The CDR3 sequence is 15 residues long. The CDR3 is CAIRREVDRGTEAFF. In DNA form, the CDR3 reads TGTGCCATCAGGAGGGAGGTGGACAGGGGCACTGAAGCTTTCTTT.

This clonotype was picked up a small number of times. This chain connects TRBV30 to TRBJ2-2; either TRBD1 or TRBD2 may supply D (5 bases each). CDR3 size: 13 residues. Looked up from germline, CDR1 is GTSNPN and CDR2 is SVGIG (reference sequence). V was trimmed by 4 bases and J by 4 bases, leaving 10 bases between them. The CDR3: CAWTMGTTGELFF. The CDR3 nucleotides are TGTGCCTGGACCATGGGGACCACCGGGGAGCTGTTTTTT.

The table lists this clonotype with many counts. The chain uses TRBV30 and TRBJ1-6; D not certain. Germline-derived CDR1 and CDR2 are GTSNPN and SVGIG (reference sequence). The CDR3 length is 14 residues. Trimming removed 0 bases from V and 9 bases from J, with 12 bases in between. CDR3 DNA sequence: TGTGCCTGGAGTGTAGGTCTAACGGGTTCACCCCTCCACTTT. Encoded protein: CAWSVGLTGSPLHF. Looking up the rest from reference TRBV30 and TRBJ1-6 gives the full variable domain: SQTIHQWPATLVQPVGSPLSLECTVEGTSNPNLYWYRQAAGRGLQLLFYSVGIGQISSEVPQNLSASRPQDRQFILSSKKLLLSDSGFYLCAWSVGLTGSPLHFGNGTRLTVT.

This clonotype was detected ten times or more. This rearrangement joins TRBV20-1 to TRBJ1-2, with 12 bases that match TRBD1. Germline lookup yields CDR1 DFQATT and CDR2 SNEGSKA (reference sequence). CDR3 length: 18 residues. The junction had 11 bases not matched to a gene; V was cut back by 1 base and J by 2 bases. DNA of the CDR3: TGCAGTGCTAGAGGTGTCCCGGGACAGGGGGCCGTAAACTATGGCTACACCTTC. Its protein product is CSARGVPGQGAVNYGYTF.

The V and J genes are TRBV4-1 and TRBJ1-2, with D possibly matching TRBD1 (6 bases). The V gene lost 4 bases and the J gene lost 0 bases, with 12 bases spanning the gap. Germline CDR1 MGHRA, CDR2 YSYEKL. The CDR3 extends over 15 amino acids. Here the CDR3 reads CASSPKDRTNYGYTF. CDR3 coding DNA: TGCGCCAGCAGCCCAAAAGACAGGACTAACTATGGCTACACCTTC.

The V and J genes are TRBV6-1 and TRBJ1-2; D is unclear. The CDR3 has 10 residues. Trimming stripped 10 bases from V and 8 bases from J, with 11 bases between. Germline loops: CDR1 MNHNS, CDR2 SASEGT. CDR3 residues: CATMEKGYTF. The CDR3 DNA reads as TGTGCCACCATGGAAAAGGGCTACACCTTC.

This clonotype was observed once. Since a much larger clone is just one base distant, this may be a read error. The V and J genes are TRBV7-2 and TRBJ2-7; no firm D call. CDR3 length: 13 residues. Germline lookup yields CDR1 SGHTA and CDR2 FQGNSA. V was trimmed by 2 bases and J by 5 bases, leaving 10 bases between them. CDR3 sequence: CASSLIRLDEQYF. CDR3 sequence (DNA): TGTGCCAGCAGCTTAATCCGACTGGACGAGCAGTACTTC.

V and J are TRBV5-5 and TRBJ2-3, with TRBD1 matching over 9 bases. Germline CDR1 reads SGHKS; CDR2 reads YYEKEE (reference sequence). V shed 4 bases, J shed 0 bases, and the junction held 6 bases outside the gene matches. The CDR3 extends over 16 amino acids. The CDR3 coding sequence is TGTGCCAGCAGCCGCGACAGGGGGATTAGCACAGATACGCAGTATTTT. Amino acids: CASSRDRGISTDTQYF. The whole variable domain, filled in from reference TRBV5-5 and TRBJ2-3, reads DAGVTQSPTHLIKTRGQQVTLRCSPISGHKSVSWYQQVLGQGPQFIFQYYEKEERGRGNFPDRFSARQFPNYSSELNVNALLLGDSALYLCASSRDRGISTDTQYFGPGTRLTVL.

V and J are TRBV24-1 and TRBJ1-5, with D unresolved. Germline-derived CDR1 and CDR2 are KGHDR and SFDVKD. This CDR3 spans 14 amino acids. Trimming removed 3 bases at V and 8 bases at J, with 13 bases between. CDR3: CATSDVGLGKPQHF. CDR3 coding DNA: TGTGCCACCAGTGATGTAGGTTTGGGGAAGCCCCAGCATTTT.

This clonotype occurred many times. The J gene is TRBJ2-6, the V gene TRBV5-1; D gene ambiguous. The CDR3 sequence is 17 residues long. Germline V gene lookup returns CDR1 SGHRS and CDR2 YFSETQ. V gave up 0 bases and J gave up 0 bases, with 10 bases separating them. CDR3 amino acids: CASSLEDGISGANVLTF. The CDR3 DNA follows: TGCGCCAGCAGCTTGGAGGACGGTATCTCTGGGGCCAACGTCCTGACTTTC.